A selection of T cell receptor beta chains follows, all from one sample in a study of beta chain features in type 1 diabetes. Sequencing used immunoSEQ multiplex PCR; TCRdb keeps in-frame clones, though not all of them. The sample shows around 340,000 clones, around 8% of them seen only once. What was sequenced was central memory CD4+ T cells from blood. The receptors derive from a woman aged 18-35 years in good health. Each CDR3 is given without its conserved first and last residue.

V gene: TRBV15
CDR3 protein: ATRRNEGGSGNEQF

V gene: TRBV9
CDR3 protein: ASSKGGSYPDTQY

V gene: TRBV29-1
CDR3 protein: SVSGPQETQY

V gene: TRBV7-2
CDR3 protein: ASSLARLAEQF

V gene: TRBV5-1
CDR3 protein: ASSLGRVQETQY

V gene: TRBV7-8
CDR3 protein: ASSPKRDSSTDTQY

V gene: TRBV7-2
CDR3 protein: ASSINRETQY

V gene: TRBV6-5
CDR3 protein: ASSRSGRNPDTQY

V gene: TRBV5-4
CDR3 protein: ASSLYTGSTDTQY

V gene: TRBV4-2
CDR3 protein: ASSHSTGSFYEQY

V gene: TRBV29-1
CDR3 protein: SSVGGSSSYNEQF

V gene: TRBV7-8
CDR3 protein: ASSLAGIGGLQANEKLF

V gene: TRBV27
CDR3 protein: ASSLQGLGAYEQY